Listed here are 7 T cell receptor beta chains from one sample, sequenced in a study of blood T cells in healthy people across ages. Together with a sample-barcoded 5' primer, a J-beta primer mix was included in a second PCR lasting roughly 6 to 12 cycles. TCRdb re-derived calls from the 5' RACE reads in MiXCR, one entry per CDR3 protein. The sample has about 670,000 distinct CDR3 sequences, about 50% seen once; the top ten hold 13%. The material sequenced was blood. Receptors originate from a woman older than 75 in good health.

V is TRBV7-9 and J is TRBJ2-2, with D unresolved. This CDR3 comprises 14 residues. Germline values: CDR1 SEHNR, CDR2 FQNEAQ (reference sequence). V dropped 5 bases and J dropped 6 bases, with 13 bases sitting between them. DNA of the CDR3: TGTGCCAGCAGCCCCAACCAGGTTGCCGGGGAGCTGTTTTTT. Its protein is CASSPNQVAGELFF.

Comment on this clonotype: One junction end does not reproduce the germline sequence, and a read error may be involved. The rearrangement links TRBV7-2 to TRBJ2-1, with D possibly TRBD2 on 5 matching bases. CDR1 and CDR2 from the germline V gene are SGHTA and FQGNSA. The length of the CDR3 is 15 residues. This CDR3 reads CAGSFPWTSYNEQFF. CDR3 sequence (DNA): TGTGCCGGCAGCTTTCCCTGGACTTCCTACAATGAGCAGTTCTTC.

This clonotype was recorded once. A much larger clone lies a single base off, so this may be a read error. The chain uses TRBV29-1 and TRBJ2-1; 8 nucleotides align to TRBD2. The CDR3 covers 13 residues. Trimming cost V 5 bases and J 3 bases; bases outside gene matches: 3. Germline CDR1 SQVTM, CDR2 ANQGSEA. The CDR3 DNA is TGCAGCGTTTTAGCGGGGAACTACAATGAGCAGTTCTTC. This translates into CSVLAGNYNEQFF.

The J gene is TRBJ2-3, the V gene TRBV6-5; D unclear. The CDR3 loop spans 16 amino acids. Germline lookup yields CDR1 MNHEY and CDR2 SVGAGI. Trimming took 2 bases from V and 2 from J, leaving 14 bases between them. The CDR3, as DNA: TGTGCCAGCAGTTACCCCACGGGCTTCTTCACAGATACGCAGTATTTT. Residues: CASSYPTGFFTDTQYF.

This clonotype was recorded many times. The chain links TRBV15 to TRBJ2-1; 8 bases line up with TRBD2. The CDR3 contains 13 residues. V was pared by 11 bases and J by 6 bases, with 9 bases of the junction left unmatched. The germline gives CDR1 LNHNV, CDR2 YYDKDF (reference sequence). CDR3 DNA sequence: TGTGCCTCAGCCGGGACTAGTCGCAATGAGCAGTTCTTC. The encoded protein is CASAGTSRNEQFF. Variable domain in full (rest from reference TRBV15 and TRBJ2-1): DAMVIQNPRYQVTQFGKPVTLSCSQTLNHNVMYWYQQKSSQAPKLLFHYYDKDFNNEADTPDNFQSRRPNTSFCFLDIRSPGLGDTAMYLCASAGTSRNEQFFGPGTRLTVL.

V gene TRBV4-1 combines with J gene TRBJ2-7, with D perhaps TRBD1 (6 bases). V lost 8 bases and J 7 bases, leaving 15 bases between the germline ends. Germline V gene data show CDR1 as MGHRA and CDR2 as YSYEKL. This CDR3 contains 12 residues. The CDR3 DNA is TGCGCCAGCGGGAGTGGGGACAATGAGCAGTACTTC. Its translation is CASGSGDNEQYF.

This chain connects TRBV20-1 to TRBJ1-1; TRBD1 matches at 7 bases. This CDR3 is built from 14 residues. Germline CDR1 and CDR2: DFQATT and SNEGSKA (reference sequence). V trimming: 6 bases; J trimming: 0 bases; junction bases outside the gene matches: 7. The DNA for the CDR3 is TGCAGTGCAAACCCGGGACAGATGAACACTGAAGCTTTCTTT. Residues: CSANPGQMNTEAFF.